The following is a TCR beta chain sequence with its context. The data originate from a study of blood T cell repertoires in COVID-19. Study background: The United States, Italy and Spain supplied acute and convalescent COVID-19 samples. From T cells, B-cell-depleted T cells, or PBMCs came the material, which was cDNA or gDNA.

As originally analysed: The authors estimated nucleated cell counts from reference gene primer amplification. Sequencing was performed with immunoSEQ multiplex PCR; in TCRdb, only in-frame clones are kept and a portion is missing. That table is the source of V, J and clone size, and D and trimming were worked out from the DNA. The sample consists of around 72,000 clones, roughly 87% of them appearing once. Germline assignment: CDR1 MDHEN and CDR2 SYDVKM. The V gene lost 7 bases and the J gene lost 4 bases, with 5 bases spanning the gap. This CDR3 comprises 11 residues. Sequencing used peripheral blood. The chain uses TRBV28 and TRBJ1-5; D call uncertain. The TCR comes from a man over 45 with acute or convalescent COVID-19. CDR3 residues: CASNSNQPQHF. In nucleotides, the CDR3 is TGTGCCAGCAACTCAAATCAGCCCCAGCATTTT. Using reference TRBV28 and TRBJ1-5 for the parts outside the CDR3, the full variable domain is DVKVTQSSRYLVKRTGEKVFLECVQDMDHENMFWYRQDPGLGLRLIYFSYDVKMKEKGDIPEGYSVSREKKERFSLILESASTNQTSMYLCASNSNQPQHFGDGTRLSIL.